This passage covers 8 T cell receptor beta chains from one sample sequenced in a study of cytomegalovirus exposure and HLA in healthy donors. Amplification used 60 Vbeta primers and 13 Jbeta primers. Sequencing was performed with immunoSEQ multiplex PCR; in TCRdb, only in-frame clones are kept and a portion is missing. The table records some 160,000 clones, about 77% of them present only once. Sequencing input: PBMCs. Receptors originate from a man in his 60s in good health and CMV-seronegative.

The chain has TRBV5-1 and TRBJ1-2; weak D call: TRBD1 (6 bases). CDR1 SGHRS and CDR2 YFSETQ come from the germline V gene. The length of the CDR3 is 14 residues. Trimming took off 4 bases at V and 0 bases at J, with 10 bases between the two ends. CDR3 sequence: CASSQGTANYGYTF. CDR3 DNA: TGCGCCAGCAGCCAGGGGACGGCTAACTATGGCTACACCTTC.

V usage is TRBV7-9 and J usage is TRBJ1-1, with 7 bases that match TRBD1. The CDR3 consists of 15 residues. Germline loops: CDR1 SEHNR, CDR2 FQNEAQ (reference sequence). The trim removed 5 bases at V and 4 bases at J, leaving 10 bases unmatched. CDR3 sequence: CASSPMTGYPTEAFF. The CDR3 DNA is TGTGCCAGCAGCCCTATGACAGGGTACCCCACTGAAGCTTTCTTT.

This chain uses TRBV7-2 with TRBJ2-5, with TRBD1 identical over 7 bases. V gave up 4 bases and J gave up 4 bases; unmatched junction bases: 3. The CDR3 runs to 13 residues. Looked up from germline, CDR1 is SGHTA and CDR2 is FQGNSA. CDR3 sequence (DNA): TGTGCCAGCAGCTCGGGACAGCTAGAGACCCAGTACTTC. It codes for CASSSGQLETQYF.

The CDR3 nucleotides are TGCGCCAGCAGCTTGGAGGGGGGGATTTATGGCTACACCTTC. The encoded protein is CASSLEGGIYGYTF. The chain couples TRBV5-1 to TRBJ1-2, with D possibly TRBD1 on 6 matching bases. Trimming left V 0 bases short and J 5 bases short, with 11 bases between. The CDR3 runs 14 residues. Looked up from germline, CDR1 is SGHRS and CDR2 is YFSETQ.

This chain joins TRBV18 and TRBJ2-1, with 8 bases matching TRBD1. V lost 2 bases, J lost 10 bases, and 4 bases stayed unmatched. CDR3 size: 13 residues. Germline V gene sequence: CDR1 KGHSH, CDR2 LQKENI. The CDR3 nucleotides read TGTGCCAGCTCACCAAACCGGGACAGGGAGCAGTTCTTC. This translates into CASSPNRDREQFF.

This chain links TRBV7-9 with TRBJ2-1; TRBD1 is a possible D gene (5 bases). The CDR3 sequence is 16 residues long. From germline, CDR1 is SEHNR and CDR2 FQNEAQ (reference sequence). V was shortened by 3 bases and J by 1 base, with 13 bases between the two germline ends. Written as DNA, the CDR3 is TGTGCCAGCAGCTTGGGGCACCTTAAGTCCTACAATGAGCAGTTCTTC. This gives the protein CASSLGHLKSYNEQFF. Filled out from reference TRBV7-9 and TRBJ2-1, the complete variable domain reads DTGVSQNPRHKITKRGQNVTFRCDPISEHNRLYWYRQTLGQGPEFLTYFQNEAQLEKSRLLSDRFSAERPKGSFSTLEIQRTEQGDSAMYLCASSLGHLKSYNEQFFGPGTRLTVL.

This clone was seen a single time. A junction end diverges from the germline sequence, so it may reflect a read error. This rearrangement joins TRBV7-2 to TRBJ1-1; TRBD1 agrees at 7 bases. The length of the CDR3 is 15 residues. The germline V gene has CDR1 SGHTA and CDR2 FQGNSA. The CDR3 here is CASSLAPTGNPEAFF. CDR3 in DNA: TGTGCCAGCAGCTTAGCCCCGACAGGGAACCCTGAAGCTTTCTTT.

This chain links TRBV6-6 with TRBJ2-7; tentative D call: TRBD2 (6 bases). V was shortened by 1 base and J by 3 bases, with 10 bases between the two germline ends. Germline CDR1 reads MNHNY; CDR2 reads SVGAGI (reference sequence). This CDR3 contains 14 residues. The CDR3: CASSYLGGNYEQYF. CDR3 DNA sequence: TGTGCCAGCAGTTACTTGGGGGGAAACTACGAGCAGTACTTC.